This T cell receptor (beta chain) was observed in a study of shared clonotypes between healthy human individuals (dated by TCRdb to between 2020 and 2021). In the study overall: The cohort included three men and a couple of women between 18 and 49 years of age. Per donor, leukapheresis produced somewhere between about 0.8 and 9 billion PBMCs. To increase sequencing depth and limit assay-specific biases, TCR repertoire library preparation and sequencing were carried out by different laboratories using diverse techniques. To estimate repertoire size and how much clonotypes are shared between individuals, the study performed deep sequencing of blood TCR repertoires from five healthy adults. What the authors observed across the whole study: Pairwise subsampling led to the expectation that sequencing depth would affect the degree of clonotype sharing among donors. The small number of donors limited the genetic and exposure-history diversity represented. Sampling was restricted to blood, and TCR repertoires in tissues likely differ from the TCR repertoires found in blood.

Using the deep immunoSEQ assay, TCR CDR3 regions were amplified from genomic DNA by multiplex PCR. Extracted genomic DNA from each cell subset was distributed evenly across all wells of several immunoSEQ 96-well plates, and each plate was treated as a replicate. For unsorted PBMC, approximately 310 ng genomic DNA, equal to roughly 32,000 T cell genomes, was loaded into each replicate PCR. Genomic DNA from unsorted PBMC was sequenced over ten immunoSEQ deep assay plates. Purified libraries were measured with a Qubit 3.0 fluorometer, size-checked on a Bioanalyzer 2100, and measured again with the KAPA Library Quantification kit. Every immunoSEQ 96-well plate was sequenced on a dedicated single-read 150-cycle Illumina NextSeq 550 flow cell. For the original study's pipeline: Because the immunoSEQ output held only junctional sequences and lacked quality scores, the filtering could not match the filtering applied to full-length reads. To assign V/J genes and CDR3, sequences were annotated against IMGT germline references using PyIR, a Python wrapper for IgBLAST v1.9. Reads with weak V/J assignments (E-value above 1e-6), missing CDR3, stop codons, out-of-frame junctions, or ambiguous translated residues were removed. V3J clonotypes were defined as sequences sharing an identical inferred V gene, J gene, and CDR3 amino acid sequence. Percentage overlap between repertoires was computed as shared unique clonotypes divided by the size of the smaller repertoire. RTK rarefaction, the Chao1 estimator, and Recon v2.1 estimates of unobserved clonotypes were used to assess repertoire richness. This is the immuneACCESS table as TCRdb keeps it, with only in-frame sequences that have V and J called. A part of the clones is gone; compared with another copy, unresolved V genes explain less than half, and the rest is unexplained. The V and J calls and clone size were taken over from that table, and D and trimming were inferred from the DNA. Counted in this sample were hundreds of thousands of clones; roughly 79% of them appeared once. Around 12% of the sample is in the top ten clones.

This clone has only one observation. There is no known antigen for this receptor. The record has no base qualities; no much larger clone is one base away. As encoded in the germline V gene (reference sequence), CDR1 is GTSNPN while CDR2 is SVGIG. Trimming takes 2 bases off V and 5 bases off J; junction bases not matched to a gene: 4. The CDR3 numbers 14 residues from cysteine through phenylalanine. Only CDR3 DNA is held: 42 bases, read in frame from base 1. Donors were healthy HIV-negative adults with no recently reported acute infections or vaccinations. Only Caucasian adults living in Nashville, Tennessee, USA were represented among the donors. In the unsorted samples, 70 million to 95 million PBMCs were counted, and genomic DNA was extracted using the QIAamp DNA Blood Mini kit. Blood was collected by leukapheresis, and PBMCs were isolated by Ficoll-Histopaque density gradient centrifugation and then cryopreserved in liquid nitrogen vapor phase.

The chain is made from TRBV30 and TRBJ2-3, and TRBD2 matches 10 of the central bases. Sequencing was done on a sample of PBMCs. The receptor's source is a woman aged 40 to 50 in good health. Some clones in this sample may be carry-over from other donors' samples. CDR3 loop: CAWSLAGVGDTQYF. The nucleotide sequence is TGTGCCTGGAGTCTAGCGGGAGTGGGAGATACGCAGTATTTT.